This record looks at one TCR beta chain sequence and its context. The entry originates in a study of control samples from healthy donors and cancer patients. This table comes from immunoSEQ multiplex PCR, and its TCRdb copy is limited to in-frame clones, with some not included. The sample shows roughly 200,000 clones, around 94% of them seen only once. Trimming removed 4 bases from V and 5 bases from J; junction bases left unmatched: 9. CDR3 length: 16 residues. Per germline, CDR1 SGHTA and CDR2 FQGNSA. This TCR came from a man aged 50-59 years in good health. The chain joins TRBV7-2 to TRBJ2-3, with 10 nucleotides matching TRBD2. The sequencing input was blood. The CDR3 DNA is TGTGCCAGCAGCTACCTAGCGGGGGCCGGGGGAGATACGCAGTATTTT. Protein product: CASSYLAGAGGDTQYF. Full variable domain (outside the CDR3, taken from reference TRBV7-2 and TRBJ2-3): GAGVSQSPSNKVTEKGKDVELRCDPISGHTALYWYRQSLGQGLEFLIYFQGNSAPDKSGLPSDRFSAERTGGSVSTLTIQRTQQEDSAVYLCASSYLAGAGGDTQYFGPGTRLTVL.